These 2 T cell receptor beta chains were sequenced from one sample in a study of blood T cells in healthy people across ages (dated by TCRdb to the mid-2010s). Library preparation used 5' RACE. The sequencer was an Illumina HiSeq 2500. A second PCR of roughly 7 to 12 cycles was run with a J-beta primer mix and a sample-barcoded 5' primer. TCRdb cleaned the public reads at Q25 with fastp, built clones with MiXCR and kept in-frame beta chains. Rows with one shared CDR3 protein collapse into an entry with the most common genes and DNA. The sample table shows approximately 810,000 distinct CDR3 sequences, and around 36% are seen once. Of the sample, about an eighth falls within the top ten clones. Sequenced material: blood. The origin of the receptors is a man between 18 and 35 years old in good health.

In regard to this clonotype: Being one base from a much bigger clone, this may be a read error. J is TRBJ1-2 and V is TRBV10-3; D ambiguous. The length of the CDR3 is 12 residues. Germline CDR1 is ENHRY and CDR2 is SYGVKD. The CDR3 DNA sequence: TGTGCCATCAGTGGGGGTGGCTATGACTACACCTTC. Protein: CAISGGGYDYTF.

V and J are TRBV28 and TRBJ2-2; 7 nucleotides agree with TRBD1. V was clipped by 0 bases and J by 3 bases; unmatched bases: 4. The CDR3 loop spans 16 amino acids. Germline V gene data show CDR1 as MDHEN and CDR2 as SYDVKM. As DNA, the CDR3 is TGTGCCAGCAGTTTATGGACAGGGTCGGACACCGGGGAGCTGTTTTTT. Residues: CASSLWTGSDTGELFF.